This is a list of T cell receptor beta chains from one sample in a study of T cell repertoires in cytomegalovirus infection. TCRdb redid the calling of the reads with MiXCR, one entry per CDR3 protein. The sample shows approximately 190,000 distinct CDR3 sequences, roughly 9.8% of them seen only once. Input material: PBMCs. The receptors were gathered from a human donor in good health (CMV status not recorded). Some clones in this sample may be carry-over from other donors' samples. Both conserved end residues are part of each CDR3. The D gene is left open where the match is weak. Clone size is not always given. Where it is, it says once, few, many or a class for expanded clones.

DNA: TGCGCCAGCAGCCTGGCCCGAGGCTCGGGGACTGAAGCTTTCTTT
CDR3: CASSLARGSGTEAFF
size: few
V: TRBV4-3
J: TRBJ1-1
D: NA

DNA: TGTGCCAGCACTAGCCCATCCTACGAGCAGTACTTC
CDR3: CASTSPSYEQYF
size: many
V: TRBV6-1
J: TRBJ2-7
D: NA

DNA: TGTGCCAGCGGCGACAACAGGGTCCCCCAAGAGACCCAGTACTTC
CDR3: CASGDNRVPQETQYF
size: many
V: TRBV5-6
J: TRBJ2-5
D: NA

DNA: TGCAGTGCTAGAGATGTTTCGGGGAGATACACAGATACGCAGTATTTT
CDR3: CSARDVSGRYTDTQYF
size: NA
V: TRBV20-1
J: TRBJ2-3
D: NA

DNA: TGTGCCAGCAGTTCGGGTGTTTCCTATGGCTACACCTTC
CDR3: CASSSGVSYGYTF
size: many
V: TRBV28
J: TRBJ1-2
D: NA

DNA: TGCGCCAGCAGCCTTGGGTCCCAAGGGGCTGGCTACACCTTC
CDR3: CASSLGSQGAGYTF
size: NA
V: TRBV5-1
J: TRBJ1-2
D: NA

DNA: TGTGCCAGCAGTTATGGGGGGCTCGACACCGGGGAGCTGTTTTTT
CDR3: CASSYGGLDTGELFF
size: NA
V: TRBV6-2/TRBV6-3
J: TRBJ2-2
D: NA

DNA: TGTGCCAGCAGCCGGGGGATTAATCGGGAGGCCCTCCACTTT
CDR3: CASSRGINREALHF
size: many
V: TRBV5-6
J: TRBJ1-6
D: NA

DNA: TGTGCCAGCAGCCAGGATGGGGGCGGTGGGTACCAGGGCATTCAGTACTTC
CDR3: CASSQDGGGGYQGIQYF
size: few
V: TRBV3-1
J: TRBJ2-4
D: NA

DNA: TGTGCCAGCAGTTGGGTTAGTACCTACAATGAGCAGTTCTTC
CDR3: CASSWVSTYNEQFF
size: many
V: TRBV27
J: TRBJ2-1
D: NA

DNA: TGTGCCAGCAGCCCTAGCGGAGGGTGGAACACTGAAGCTTTCTTT
CDR3: CASSPSGGWNTEAFF
size: many
V: TRBV6-5
J: TRBJ1-1
D: NA

DNA: TGTGCCAGTGCGATTAGCGGGAGGGCGGACACCGGGGAGCTGTTTTTT
CDR3: CASAISGRADTGELFF
size: many
V: TRBV2
J: TRBJ2-2
D: TRBD2

DNA: TGTGCCAGCAGCCCGGGACAGGGGCCTAAAACTGAAGCTTTCTTT
CDR3: CASSPGQGPKTEAFF
size: few
V: TRBV5-8
J: TRBJ1-1
D: TRBD1

DNA: TGTGCCAGCAGTTTAGCAGGGGTACATGGTGGCTACACCTTC
CDR3: CASSLAGVHGGYTF
size: many
V: TRBV27
J: TRBJ1-2
D: NA

DNA: TGCAGCGCAGGACTAGCGGAGAACCAAGAGACCCAGTACTTC
CDR3: CSAGLAENQETQYF
size: NA
V: TRBV29-1
J: TRBJ2-5
D: TRBD2

DNA: TGCAGTGCTAGGGAAACAGGAGCGATGGTTTCGAACACTGAAGCTTTCTTT
CDR3: CSARETGAMVSNTEAFF
size: few
V: TRBV20-1
J: TRBJ1-1
D: NA

DNA: TGCGCCAGCAGCCAAGATAATATGGGACAGGGAATCGGCTACACCTTC
CDR3: CASSQDNMGQGIGYTF
size: NA
V: TRBV4-3
J: TRBJ1-2
D: TRBD1

DNA: TGCAGCGTTGAGTCTATGGGAGCAGGGCAGTTCTCGTGGGATGAGCAGTTCTTC
CDR3: CSVESMGAGQFSWDEQFF
size: many
V: TRBV29-1
J: TRBJ2-1
D: NA

DNA: TGTGCCAGCAGTCCCCGGGACAGGAGGAACACTGAAGCTTTCTTT
CDR3: CASSPRDRRNTEAFF
size: many
V: TRBV12-3/TRBV12-4
J: TRBJ1-1
D: TRBD1

DNA: TGTGCCAGCAGCCAACGGGGCAGGGGTGCATACAATGAGCAGTTCTTC
CDR3: CASSQRGRGAYNEQFF
size: few
V: TRBV14
J: TRBJ2-1
D: NA

DNA: TGCAGTGCTAGAGATTTGGTAGACCCCAGCTCCTATAATTCACCCCTCCACTTT
CDR3: CSARDLVDPSSYNSPLHF
size: NA
V: TRBV20-1
J: TRBJ1-6
D: NA

DNA: TGTGCCAGCAGCTTAGCTTGGGCTGGGACTGGTCAGCCCCAGCATTTT
CDR3: CASSLAWAGTGQPQHF
size: many
V: TRBV7-8
J: TRBJ1-5
D: NA

DNA: TGTGCCAGCAGCCTCGGTCAGTACGAGCAGTACTTC
CDR3: CASSLGQYEQYF
size: few
V: TRBV7-9
J: TRBJ2-7
D: NA

DNA: TGTGCCAGCAGGCGAGATGGAGCAGGGGGTAGCGCGGGGAACACTGAAGCTTTCTTT
CDR3: CASRRDGAGGSAGNTEAFF
size: many
V: TRBV7-2
J: TRBJ1-1
D: TRBD1

DNA: TGTGCCAGCAGTTTATACACTGAAGCTTTCTTT
CDR3: CASSLYTEAFF
size: many
V: TRBV28
J: TRBJ1-1
D: NA

DNA: TGTGCCAGCAGCCGGGCTAGCGAGGATACGCAGTATTTT
CDR3: CASSRASEDTQYF
size: many
V: TRBV28
J: TRBJ2-3
D: NA

DNA: TGTGCCAGCAGCTTATCCTACGAGCAGTACTTC
CDR3: CASSLSYEQYF
size: many
V: TRBV7-2
J: TRBJ2-7
D: NA

DNA: TGTGCCAGCAGCTTAGGTGTGGCCAATGAAGCTTTCTTT
CDR3: CASSLGVANEAFF
size: many
V: TRBV7-9
J: TRBJ1-1
D: NA

DNA: TGTGCCAGCAGTTCCGGGACAGGGAAGTATAGCAATCAGCCCCAGCATTTT
CDR3: CASSSGTGKYSNQPQHF
size: many
V: TRBV28
J: TRBJ1-5
D: TRBD1

DNA: TGCAGTGGTCAGAACCATAAAGATACGCAGTATTTT
CDR3: CSGQNHKDTQYF
size: many
V: TRBV20-1
J: TRBJ2-3
D: NA

DNA: TGTGCCAGCAGCTGGACTAGCGGGAGTATCCAAGAGACCCAGTACTTC
CDR3: CASSWTSGSIQETQYF
size: many
V: TRBV7-9
J: TRBJ2-5
D: TRBD2

DNA: TGTGCCAGCAGCTTGACAGCATACGACACTGAAGCTTTCTTT
CDR3: CASSLTAYDTEAFF
size: many
V: TRBV11-3
J: TRBJ1-1
D: NA

DNA: TGTGCCAGCCGACAACAGGGGGCGGGGGCCACTGAAGCTTTCTTT
CDR3: CASRQQGAGATEAFF
size: many
V: TRBV6-1
J: TRBJ1-1
D: TRBD1

DNA: TGTGCCAGCAGTAGACAGGGGAGTGGGACAGATACGCAGTATTTT
CDR3: CASSRQGSGTDTQYF
size: many
V: TRBV25-1
J: TRBJ2-3
D: TRBD1

DNA: TGTGCCAGCAGCCGCGACCCACGAAGGGACAGTAATTCACCCCTCCACTTT
CDR3: CASSRDPRRDSNSPLHF
size: NA
V: TRBV14
J: TRBJ1-6
D: TRBD1

DNA: TGTGCCAGCAGCCACGGGTTCGCCTACGAGCAGTACTTC
CDR3: CASSHGFAYEQYF
size: NA
V: TRBV5-5
J: TRBJ2-7
D: NA

DNA: TGTGCCAGCAGCTCCGTCCCCGGGACAGGGGGCGTCGAGCAGTACTTC
CDR3: CASSSVPGTGGVEQYF
size: many
V: TRBV7-6
J: TRBJ2-7
D: TRBD1

DNA: TGTGCCAGAGGGGCGACTTCGGCTTTCTTT
CDR3: CARGATSAFF
size: NA
V: TRBV2
J: TRBJ1-1
D: NA

DNA: TGTGCTAGCAGCTTAGGGACAGGGACGCAAGAGACCCAGTACTTC
CDR3: CASSLGTGTQETQYF
size: many
V: TRBV7-7
J: TRBJ2-5
D: TRBD1

DNA: TGTGCCAGCACCCCCCCGGGACTAAAATACGCTACAGATACGCAGTATTTT
CDR3: CASTPPGLKYATDTQYF
size: many
V: TRBV7-2
J: TRBJ2-3
D: TRBD2

DNA: TGTGCCAGCAGTTCCTCGCGGCTAGCGGGGCCCCCCCACGAGCAGTACTTC
CDR3: CASSSSRLAGPPHEQYF
size: many
V: TRBV6-2/TRBV6-3
J: TRBJ2-7
D: TRBD2

DNA: TGCAGCGCTATAATACTACGGACTAGCGGGAGGAACGCAGATACGCAGTATTTT
CDR3: CSAIILRTSGRNADTQYF
size: few
V: TRBV29-1
J: TRBJ2-3
D: TRBD2

DNA: TGTGCCAGCCCCCTATTAGAGCCCCAGTACTTC
CDR3: CASPLLEPQYF
size: NA
V: TRBV7-2
J: TRBJ2-5
D: NA

DNA: TGTGCCAGCAGCTCCCGTCTAGCGGGAGGAACCGGGGAGCTGTTTTTT
CDR3: CASSSRLAGGTGELFF
size: many
V: TRBV7-3
J: TRBJ2-2
D: TRBD2

DNA: TGTGCCAGCAGCTTAGATCGGGGAATGGGCAATGAGCAGTTCTTC
CDR3: CASSLDRGMGNEQFF
size: many
V: TRBV11-3
J: TRBJ2-1
D: NA